This T cell receptor beta chain was identified during a study of shared clonotypes between healthy human individuals. Assay: immunoSEQ multiplex PCR; the TCRdb copy retains only in-frame clones and omits some. The sample carries just over 2,000,000 clones, approximately 95% recorded once. Positively selected for CCR7, the CD45RO-negative cells used as naive CD8 cells excluded terminally differentiated effector memory CD45RA+ cells. V lost 4 bases to trimming and J lost 4 bases, with 19 bases between them. The CDR3 loop spans 16 amino acids. CDR1 and CDR2 (germline): LNHNV, YYDKDF (reference sequence).

The V and J genes are TRBV15 and TRBJ1-2; D remains unclear. Sequenced: naive CD8+ T cells sorted from blood. The origin of this receptor is a young man in good health. CDR3 sequence (DNA): TGTGCCACCAGCATGATACGGTGTGGAAAGACCTATGGCTACACCTTC. Its translation: CATSMIRCGKTYGYTF.